These T cell receptor beta chains were read from a single sample in a study of T cell responses to AZD1222 COVID-19 vaccine. Clones were read by immunoSEQ multiplex PCR, and TCRdb kept only the in-frame ones, dropping some. There are fewer than 110,000 clones in the sample; about 90% occur only once, and more than 15% lies in the top ten. This material consisted of peripheral blood, taken on day 0 of AZD1222 vaccination. Receptors originate from an adult in good health. Both conserved end residues are part of each CDR3. Fields, in order: clone size, D gene, J gene, V gene, CDR3 DNA, CDR3 protein. A D gene is named only where the DNA matches it firmly. Size is stated for part of the rows, as once, few or many counts, or as a class when the clone is expanded.

once	TRBD2	TRBJ2-1	TRBV6-5	TGTGCCAGCAGCGGGACTAGCGGGCAGCAGTTCTTC	CASSGTSGQQFF
.	.	TRBJ2-3	TRBV6-1	TGTGCCAGCAGTGAAGGTTGGACCACAGATACGCAGTATTTT	CASSEGWTTDTQYF
few	TRBD1	TRBJ1-2	TRBV4-1	TGCGCCAGCAGCCCGGAGACAGGGATGTCCTATGGCTACACCTTC	CASSPETGMSYGYTF
.	TRBD2	TRBJ2-7	TRBV28	TGTGCCAGCAGTTTACAGGGACTAGCGGATGTGGAGCAGTACTTC	CASSLQGLADVEQYF
.	.	TRBJ2-3	TRBV5-1	TGCGCCAGCAAACTAGCCCCTTCACAGATTGATACGCAGTATTTT	CASKLAPSQIDTQYF
.	.	TRBJ1-2	TRBV10-3	TGTGCCATCAGCCTGGCGAAGGAAGACTATGGCTACACCTTC	CAISLAKEDYGYTF
once	.	TRBJ1-2	TRBV28	TGTGCCAGCAGTAGTGGGGCTTCCGAAGCCTATGGCTACACCTTC	CASSSGASEAYGYTF
.	.	TRBJ2-3	TRBV5-1	TGCGCCAGCAGCTTGGCCCTGTCTTTCACAGATACGCAGTATTTT	CASSLALSFTDTQYF
.	.	TRBJ1-3	TRBV12-3/TRBV12-4	TGTGCCAGCAGAACCGGGGCAGCCCACACCATATATTTT	CASRTGAAHTIYF
.	.	TRBJ2-7	TRBV10-1	TGCGCCAGCAGCGAAGGGGCACCTACGGGGGAGCAGTACTTC	CASSEGAPTGEQYF
.	.	TRBJ2-2	TRBV7-9	TGTGCCAGCAGCCCACGGACCGGGGAGCTGTTTTTT	CASSPRTGELFF
.	.	TRBJ2-1	TRBV27	TGTGCCAGCAGTCCTAAGGAACGGGGGCCGCAATGGGATGAGCAGTTCTTC	CASSPKERGPQWDEQFF
once	.	TRBJ1-6	TRBV9	TGTGCCAGCAGCGTAGATAATTCACCCCTCCACTTT	CASSVDNSPLHF
.	.	TRBJ2-2	TRBV5-1	TGCGCCAGCAGCTTGGAGGGACAATCGAACACCGGGGAGCTGTTTTTT	CASSLEGQSNTGELFF
.	.	TRBJ1-5	TRBV30	TGTGCCTGGAGTTTGGAGGGAAATCAGCCCCAGCATTTT	CAWSLEGNQPQHF
.	.	TRBJ2-3	TRBV27	TGTGCCAGCAGTTTATCGTATACATTTGGGGATACGCAGTATTTT	CASSLSYTFGDTQYF
.	.	TRBJ1-5	TRBV11-2	TGTGCCAGCAGCCCCCAGGGCCTTAGCAATCAGCCCCAGCATTTT	CASSPQGLSNQPQHF
.	TRBD1	TRBJ1-2	TRBV6-1	TGTGCCAGCAGTGAAGCGGCCGACAGGGGGTACGGCTACACCTTC	CASSEAADRGYGYTF
.	.	TRBJ2-5	TRBV19	TGTGCCAGTAGTATGGGCAGTCTTGGAGAGACCCAGTACTTC	CASSMGSLGETQYF
.	TRBD1	TRBJ1-1	TRBV10-3	TGTGCCATCAGTGTGGGACAGACTGAAGCTTTCTTT	CAISVGQTEAFF
.	TRBD2	TRBJ2-7	TRBV7-2	TGTGCCAGCAGCTTAGGTCTAGCGGGAGGGCCCTGGGGCGAGCAGTACTTC	CASSLGLAGGPWGEQYF
.	.	TRBJ1-1	TRBV6-5	TGTGCCAGCAGTACGACACCACTCACTGAAGCTTTCTTT	CASSTTPLTEAFF
.	TRBD2	TRBJ2-1	TRBV28	TGTGCCAGCAGTTTGGGAGGCGGGAGATCCCCTGAGCAGTTCTTC	CASSLGGGRSPEQFF
.	.	TRBJ2-7	TRBV27	TGTGCCAGCAGCAAGGGACGGGACCACTACGAGCAGTACTTC	CASSKGRDHYEQYF
.	.	TRBJ1-1	TRBV5-1	TGCGCCAGCAGCTTGGAAGAGAAAGCTTTCTTT	CASSLEEKAFF
.	.	TRBJ1-1	TRBV7-8	TGTGCCAGCAGCTTAAAAGAGGGGGGGTTCACTGAAGCTTTCTTT	CASSLKEGGFTEAFF
.	.	TRBJ2-1	TRBV7-2	TGTGCCAGCAGCAGCCAGGGCACCGAGCAGTTCTTC	CASSSQGTEQFF
.	.	TRBJ2-1	TRBV27	TGTGCCAGCAGTTTCCCGCCCCTCAATGAGCAGTTCTTC	CASSFPPLNEQFF
.	.	TRBJ1-4	TRBV6-5	TGTGCCAGCCTCGGGGACTCCAATGAAAAACTGTTTTTT	CASLGDSNEKLFF
.	TRBD2	TRBJ2-3	TRBV5-1	TGCGCCAGCAGCAACAGCGGACTAGCTAGCCTCCTTACTAGCACAGATACGCAGTATTTT	CASSNSGLASLLTSTDTQYF
.	TRBD1	TRBJ2-5	TRBV18	TGTGCCAGCTCACCAGGGACAGGGGACGGGGAGACCCAGTACTTC	CASSPGTGDGETQYF
.	.	TRBJ1-1	TRBV12-3/TRBV12-4	TGTGCCAGCTCCCCAGTGGACACTGAAGCTTTCTTT	CASSPVDTEAFF
.	.	TRBJ1-2	TRBV21-1	TGTGCCAGCAGCGGACGGTACGTAATCACCTTC	CASSGRYVITF
.	TRBD1	TRBJ2-5	TRBV5-5	TGTGCCAGCTCGGGACAGGGAGTGTTGGAGACCCAGTACTTC	CASSGQGVLETQYF
.	.	TRBJ1-5	TRBV6-2/TRBV6-3	TGTGCCAGCAGCCACCCTATTGCGGGGTTAGCAGGGCCCCAGCATTTT	CASSHPIAGLAGPQHF
.	TRBD1	TRBJ1-5	TRBV5-1	TGCGCCAGCAGCTGGACAGGGGGCGTCGATCAGCCCCAGCATTTT	CASSWTGGVDQPQHF
.	.	TRBJ1-1	TRBV2	TGTGCCAGCAGTGACCCAAGGGGTCTCACTGAAGCTTTCTTT	CASSDPRGLTEAFF
.	TRBD1	TRBJ1-1	TRBV30	TGTGCCTGGAGTGTAGGGGACAGGGCGAACACTGAAGCTTTCTTT	CAWSVGDRANTEAFF
few	.	TRBJ2-7	TRBV11-2	TGTGCCAGCAGCTTAGATAGGGCAGGGGGTAGCGGTGGGAGATACGAGCAGTACTTC	CASSLDRAGGSGGRYEQYF
.	TRBD2	TRBJ2-1	TRBV27	TGTGCCAGCAGTTCAGGAAGGCTAGCGGGAGACAATGAGCAGTTCTTC	CASSSGRLAGDNEQFF
.	.	TRBJ2-1	TRBV11-2	TGTGCCAGCAGCTTCCCCCCTAACGTTGAGCAGTTCTTC	CASSFPPNVEQFF
once	.	TRBJ2-5	TRBV24-1	TGTGCCACCAGTCGCAGCGGAGAGACCCAGTACTTC	CATSRSGETQYF
.	TRBD2	TRBJ2-7	TRBV11-2	TGTGCCAGCAGACAAAGCGGGAGGGTTTCCCACGAGCAGTACTTC	CASRQSGRVSHEQYF
.	.	TRBJ1-1	TRBV5-1	TGCGCCAGCAGCACTCAGGGGAACACTGAAGCTTTCTTT	CASSTQGNTEAFF
.	.	TRBJ2-1	TRBV5-1	TGCGCCAGCAGTTTTGGTCGGGGCAGGAGCTCCTACAATGAGCAGTTCTTC	CASSFGRGRSSYNEQFF
once	TRBD2	TRBJ2-6	TRBV4-1	TGCGCCAGCAGCCCACAGGGGACTAGCGGGAGGGTTACTGGGGCCAACGTCCTGACTTTC	CASSPQGTSGRVTGANVLTF
.	TRBD2	TRBJ2-3	TRBV7-7	TGTGCCAGCAGCTTAGGGACTAGCGGGGAATCCACAGATACGCAGTATTTT	CASSLGTSGESTDTQYF
.	.	TRBJ1-2	TRBV5-8	TGTGCCAGCAGCTTCGAGGGTCGTAACTATGGCTACACCTTC	CASSFEGRNYGYTF
once	.	TRBJ1-1	TRBV18	TGTGCCAGCTCCTCGGAGCTTAACACTGAAGCTTTCTTT	CASSSELNTEAFF